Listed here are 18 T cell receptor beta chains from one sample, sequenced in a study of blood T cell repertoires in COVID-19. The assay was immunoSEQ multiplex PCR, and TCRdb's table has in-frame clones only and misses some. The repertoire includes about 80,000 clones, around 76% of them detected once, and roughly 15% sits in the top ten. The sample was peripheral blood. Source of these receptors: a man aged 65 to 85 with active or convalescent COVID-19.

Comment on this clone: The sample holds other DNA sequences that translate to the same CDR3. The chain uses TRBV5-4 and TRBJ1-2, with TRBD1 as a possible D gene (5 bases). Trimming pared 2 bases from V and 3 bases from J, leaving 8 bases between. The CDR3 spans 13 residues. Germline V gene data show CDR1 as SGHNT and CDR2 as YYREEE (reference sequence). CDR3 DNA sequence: TGTGCCAGCAGCTTTTCGGGGGACTATGGCTACACCTTC. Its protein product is CASSFSGDYGYTF.

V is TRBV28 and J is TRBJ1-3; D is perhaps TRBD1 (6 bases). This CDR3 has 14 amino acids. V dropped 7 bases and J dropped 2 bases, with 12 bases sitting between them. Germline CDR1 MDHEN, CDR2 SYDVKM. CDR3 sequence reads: CASNQGFAGNTIYF. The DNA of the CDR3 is TGTGCCAGCAATCAGGGGTTCGCTGGAAACACCATATATTTT.

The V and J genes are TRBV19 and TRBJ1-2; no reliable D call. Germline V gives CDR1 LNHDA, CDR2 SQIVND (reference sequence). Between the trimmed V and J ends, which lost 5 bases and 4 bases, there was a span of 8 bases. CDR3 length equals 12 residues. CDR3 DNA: TGTGCCAGTAGTGTCCAGGCCTATGGCTACACCTTC. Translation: CASSVQAYGYTF. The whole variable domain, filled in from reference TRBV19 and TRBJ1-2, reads DGGITQSPKYLFRKEGQNVTLSCEQNLNHDAMYWYRQDPGQGLRLIYYSQIVNDFQKGDIAEGYSVSREKKESFPLTVTSAQKNPTAFYLCASSVQAYGYTFGSGTRLTVV.

The CDR3 coding sequence is TGTGCCAGCAGTGCTCAGGGGGCTCGGGCCAACGTCCTGACTTTC. It is translated as CASSAQGARANVLTF. The chain joins TRBV2 to TRBJ2-6; TRBD1 matches at 8 bases. Germline assignment: CDR1 SNHLY and CDR2 FYNNEI. The CDR3 contains 15 residues. The trim removed 4 bases at V and 5 bases at J, leaving 4 bases unmatched.

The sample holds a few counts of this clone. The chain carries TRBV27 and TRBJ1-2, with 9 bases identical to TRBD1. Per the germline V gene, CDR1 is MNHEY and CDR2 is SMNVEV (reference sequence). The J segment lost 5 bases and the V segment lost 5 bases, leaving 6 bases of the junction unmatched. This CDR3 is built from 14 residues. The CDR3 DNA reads TGTGCCAGCAGTCCCACAGGGGGCTATTATGGCTACACCTTC. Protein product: CASSPTGGYYGYTF.

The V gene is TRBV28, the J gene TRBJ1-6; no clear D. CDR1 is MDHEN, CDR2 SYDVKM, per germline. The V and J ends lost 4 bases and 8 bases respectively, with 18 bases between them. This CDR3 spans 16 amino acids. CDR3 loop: CASSSGARGYYSPLHF. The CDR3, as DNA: TGTGCCAGCAGTTCAGGAGCACGGGGATACTATTCACCCCTCCACTTT. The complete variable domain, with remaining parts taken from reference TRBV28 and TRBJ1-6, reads DVKVTQSSRYLVKRTGEKVFLECVQDMDHENMFWYRQDPGLGLRLIYFSYDVKMKEKGDIPEGYSVSREKKERFSLILESASTNQTSMYLCASSSGARGYYSPLHFGNGTRLTVT.

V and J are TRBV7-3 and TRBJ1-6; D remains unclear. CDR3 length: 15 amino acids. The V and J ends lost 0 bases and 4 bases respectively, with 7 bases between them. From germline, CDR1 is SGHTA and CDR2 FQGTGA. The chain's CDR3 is CASSLTGPYNSPLHF. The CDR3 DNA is TGTGCCAGCAGCTTAACTGGCCCATATAATTCACCCCTCCACTTT.

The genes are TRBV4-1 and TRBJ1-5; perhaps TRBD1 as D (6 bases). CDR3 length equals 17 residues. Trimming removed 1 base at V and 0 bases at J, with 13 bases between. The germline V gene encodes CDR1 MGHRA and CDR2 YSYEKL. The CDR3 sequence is CASSQVRGNDSNQPQHF. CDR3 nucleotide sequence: TGCGCCAGCAGCCAAGTAAGGGGGAACGATAGCAATCAGCCCCAGCATTTT.

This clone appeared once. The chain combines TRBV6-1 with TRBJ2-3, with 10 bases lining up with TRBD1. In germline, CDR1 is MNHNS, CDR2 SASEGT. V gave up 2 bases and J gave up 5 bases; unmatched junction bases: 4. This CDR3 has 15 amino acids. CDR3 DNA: TGTGCCAGCAGTGAATTCGGGGACAGGGGAGATACGCAGTATTTT. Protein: CASSEFGDRGDTQYF.

The CDR3 loop is CASSQDGRRDRKVANTGELFF. Here the CDR3 DNA reads TGCGCCAGCAGCCAAGACGGACGGCGGGACAGAAAAGTCGCGAACACCGGGGAGCTGTTTTTT. The V call is TRBV4-1, the J call TRBJ2-2; possible D gene TRBD1, 7 bases. The CDR3 runs 21 residues. V was trimmed by 0 bases and J by 0 bases, leaving 23 bases between them. Germline CDR1 MGHRA, CDR2 YSYEKL.

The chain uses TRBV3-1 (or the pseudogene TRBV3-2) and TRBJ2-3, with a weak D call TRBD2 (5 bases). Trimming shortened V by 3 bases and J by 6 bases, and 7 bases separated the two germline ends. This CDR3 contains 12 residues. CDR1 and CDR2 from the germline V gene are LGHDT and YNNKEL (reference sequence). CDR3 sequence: CASSQRADTQYF. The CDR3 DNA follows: TGTGCCAGCAGCCAGCGGGCCGATACGCAGTATTTT.

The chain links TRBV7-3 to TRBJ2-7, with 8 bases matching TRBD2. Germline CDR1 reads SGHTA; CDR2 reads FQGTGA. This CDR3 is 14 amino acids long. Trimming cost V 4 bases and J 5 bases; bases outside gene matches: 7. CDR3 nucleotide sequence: TGTGCCAGCAGCTCCGGACTAGCCCACGACGAGCAGTACTTC. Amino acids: CASSSGLAHDEQYF.

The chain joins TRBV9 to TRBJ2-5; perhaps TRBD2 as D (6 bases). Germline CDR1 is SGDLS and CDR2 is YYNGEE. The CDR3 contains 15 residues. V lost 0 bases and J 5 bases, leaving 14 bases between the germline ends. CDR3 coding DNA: TGTGCCAGCAGCGTAGGTGGATTGGGAGGCGAGACCCAGTACTTC. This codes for CASSVGGLGGETQYF.

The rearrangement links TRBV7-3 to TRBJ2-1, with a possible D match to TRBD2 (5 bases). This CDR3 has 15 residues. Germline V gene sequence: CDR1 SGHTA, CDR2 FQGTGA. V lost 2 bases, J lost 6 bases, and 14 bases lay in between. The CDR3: CASSLDGSGFNEQFF. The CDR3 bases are TGTGCCAGCAGCTTAGATGGGAGCGGATTCAATGAGCAGTTCTTC.

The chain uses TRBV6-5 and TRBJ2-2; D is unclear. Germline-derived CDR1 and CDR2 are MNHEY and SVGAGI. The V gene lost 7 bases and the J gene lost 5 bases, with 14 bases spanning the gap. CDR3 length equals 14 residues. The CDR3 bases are TGTGCCAGCATACCGGCAAAGAGGACCGGGGAGCTGTTTTTT. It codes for CASIPAKRTGELFF.

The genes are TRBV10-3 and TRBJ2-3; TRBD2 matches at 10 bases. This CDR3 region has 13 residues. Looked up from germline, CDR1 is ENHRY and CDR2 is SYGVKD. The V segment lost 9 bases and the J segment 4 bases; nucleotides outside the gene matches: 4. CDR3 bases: TGTGCCATAAGCGGGGGGGCCGCAGATACGCAGTATTTT. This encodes CAISGGAADTQYF.

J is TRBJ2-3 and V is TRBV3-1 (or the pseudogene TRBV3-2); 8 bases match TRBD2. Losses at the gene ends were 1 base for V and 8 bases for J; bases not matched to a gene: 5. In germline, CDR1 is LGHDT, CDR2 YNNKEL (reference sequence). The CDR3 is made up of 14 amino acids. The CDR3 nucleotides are TGTGCCAGCAGCCAAGTCGAGGCGGGGGGTACGCAGTATTTT. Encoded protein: CASSQVEAGGTQYF.

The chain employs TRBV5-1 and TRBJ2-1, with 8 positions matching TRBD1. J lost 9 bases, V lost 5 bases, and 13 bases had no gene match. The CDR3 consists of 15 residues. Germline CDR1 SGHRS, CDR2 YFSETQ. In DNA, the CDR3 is TGCGCCAGCAGGCAAGGGACAGGAAAATCTATTGAGCAGTTCTTC. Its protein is CASRQGTGKSIEQFF.